This TCR beta chain is drawn from a study of T cell responses to AZD1222 COVID-19 vaccine. This clone was detected only a few times. Its antigen is currently unknown. J gave up 6 bases and V 4 bases, and 11 bases lay outside the gene matches. CDR3 length equals 16 residues. Overall study findings and caveats: The span of vaccine-associated CD4 TCRs extended across spike, with dominance at 160-218 and 743-854. Nearly half of the spike-specific TCRs reportedly recognize variant regions that carry no mutations. Recipients of two AZD1222 doses showed rising Spike-specific TCR breadth and depth.

Libraries were prepared by immunoSEQ multiplex PCR; TCRdb keeps only in-frame clonotypes and omits some of them. This table holds about 120,000 clones, approximately 91% found once. Material: peripheral blood, obtained 28 days after the second AZD1222 dose. This sequence joins TRBV23-1 and TRBJ2-7, with 11 bases aligning to TRBD2. TRBV23-1 qualifies as an ORF whose function is uncertain. This receptor was taken from an adult who received the AZD1222 COVID-19 vaccine. This CDR3 reads CASSRDHSGRASEQYF. The CDR3 nucleotides are TGCGCCAGCAGTCGCGATCATAGCGGGAGGGCCAGCGAGCAGTACTTC.